This T cell receptor (beta chain) was recorded in a study of blood T cells in healthy people across ages. Findings and caveats of the study: Estimates based on one million T cells were treated as lower bounds. Donor CMV status, an unknown factor, possibly confounded changes in expanded clonotypes.

Each donor was a healthy Caucasian individual from Russia, aged roughly 6 to 90. As to this clonotype: Antigen: not known.

It was with a sample-barcoded 5' primer and a J-beta primer mix that a second PCR of about 7 to 12 cycles was run. Sequencing yielded, for each sample, at least 3 million paired-end reads carrying CDR3. TCRdb recomputed calls from the 5' RACE reads with MiXCR, one row per CDR3 protein. This table has about 640,000 distinct CDR3 sequences, 58% appearing once. The CDR3 covers 14 residues. Germline V gives CDR1 SQVTM, CDR2 ANQGSEA. Deletions cut 3 bases from V and 6 bases from J, with 14 bases between. V and J are TRBV29-1 and TRBJ2-2, with D possibly TRBD2 on 7 matching bases. The clonotype comes from a man aged 60 to 69 in good health. Sequencing was performed on blood. In DNA, the CDR3 is TGCAGCGTTGACGATTGGGGGGGCGCCGGGGAGCTGTTTTTT. Its translation is CSVDDWGGAGELFF.